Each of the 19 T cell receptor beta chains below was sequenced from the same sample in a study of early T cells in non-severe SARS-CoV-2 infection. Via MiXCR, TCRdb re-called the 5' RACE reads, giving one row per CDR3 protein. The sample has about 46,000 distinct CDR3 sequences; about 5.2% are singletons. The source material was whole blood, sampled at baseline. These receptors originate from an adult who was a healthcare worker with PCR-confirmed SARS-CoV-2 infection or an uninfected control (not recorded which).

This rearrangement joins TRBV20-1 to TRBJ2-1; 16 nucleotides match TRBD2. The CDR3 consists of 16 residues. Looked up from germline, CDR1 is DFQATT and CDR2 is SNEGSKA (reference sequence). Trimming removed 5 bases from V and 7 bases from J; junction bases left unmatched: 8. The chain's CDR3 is CSAFSPGLAGGNEQFF. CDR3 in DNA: TGCAGTGCTTTCTCGCCGGGACTAGCGGGAGGGAATGAGCAGTTCTTC.

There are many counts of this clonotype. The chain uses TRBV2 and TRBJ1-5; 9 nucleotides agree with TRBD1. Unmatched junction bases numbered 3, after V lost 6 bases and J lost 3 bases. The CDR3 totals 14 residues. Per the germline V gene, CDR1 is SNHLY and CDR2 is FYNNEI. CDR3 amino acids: CASRGTGINQPQHF. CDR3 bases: TGTGCCAGCAGAGGGACAGGGATCAATCAGCCCCAGCATTTT.

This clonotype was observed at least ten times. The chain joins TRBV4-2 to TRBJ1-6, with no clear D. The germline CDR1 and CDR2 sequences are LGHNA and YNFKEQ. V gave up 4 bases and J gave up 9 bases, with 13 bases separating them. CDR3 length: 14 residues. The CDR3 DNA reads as TGTGCCAGCAGCCCGCAAAAGAGAAGTTCACCCCTCCACTTT. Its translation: CASSPQKRSSPLHF.

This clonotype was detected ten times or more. This chain's CDR3 is CASSLAGEGTDTQYF. In nucleotides, the CDR3 is TGTGCCAGCAGCTTAGCGGGAGAGGGAACAGATACGCAGTATTTT. This sequence joins TRBV28 and TRBJ2-3, with TRBD2 matching 9 bases. The CDR3 runs to 15 residues. Per germline, CDR1 MDHEN and CDR2 SYDVKM. J was trimmed by 3 bases and V by 6 bases; bases with no gene match: 7.

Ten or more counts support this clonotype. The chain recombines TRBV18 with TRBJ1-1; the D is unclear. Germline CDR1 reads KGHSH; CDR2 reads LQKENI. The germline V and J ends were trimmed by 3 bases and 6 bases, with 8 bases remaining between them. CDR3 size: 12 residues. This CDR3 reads CASSPDVAEAFF. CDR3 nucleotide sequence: TGTGCCAGCTCACCTGATGTAGCTGAAGCTTTCTTT.

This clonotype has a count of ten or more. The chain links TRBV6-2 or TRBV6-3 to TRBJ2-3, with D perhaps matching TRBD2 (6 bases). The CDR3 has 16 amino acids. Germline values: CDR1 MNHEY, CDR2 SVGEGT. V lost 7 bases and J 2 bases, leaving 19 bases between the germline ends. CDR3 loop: CASTSERVSFTDTQYF. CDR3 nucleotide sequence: TGTGCCAGCACTTCCGAGCGGGTCTCCTTCACAGATACGCAGTATTTT.

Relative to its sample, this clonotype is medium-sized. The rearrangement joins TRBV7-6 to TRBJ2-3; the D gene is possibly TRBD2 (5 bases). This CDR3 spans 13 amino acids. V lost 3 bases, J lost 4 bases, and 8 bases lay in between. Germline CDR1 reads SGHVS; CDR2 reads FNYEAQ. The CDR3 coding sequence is TGTGCCAGCAGCTTCGGAGCGGCAGATACGCAGTATTTT. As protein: CASSFGAADTQYF.

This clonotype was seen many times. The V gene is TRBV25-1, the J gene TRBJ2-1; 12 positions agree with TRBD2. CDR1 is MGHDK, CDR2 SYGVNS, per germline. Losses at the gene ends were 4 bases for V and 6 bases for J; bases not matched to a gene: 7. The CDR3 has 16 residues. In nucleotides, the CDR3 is TGTGCCAGCAGTGTCCTGACTAGCGGGAGTATCAATGAGCAGTTCTTC. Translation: CASSVLTSGSINEQFF.

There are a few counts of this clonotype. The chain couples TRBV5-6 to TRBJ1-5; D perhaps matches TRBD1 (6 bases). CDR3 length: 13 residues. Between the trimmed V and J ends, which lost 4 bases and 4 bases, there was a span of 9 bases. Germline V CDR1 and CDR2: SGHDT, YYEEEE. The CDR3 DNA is TGTGCCAGCAGCGTGGACAGTAATCAGCCCCAGCATTTT. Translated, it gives CASSVDSNQPQHF.

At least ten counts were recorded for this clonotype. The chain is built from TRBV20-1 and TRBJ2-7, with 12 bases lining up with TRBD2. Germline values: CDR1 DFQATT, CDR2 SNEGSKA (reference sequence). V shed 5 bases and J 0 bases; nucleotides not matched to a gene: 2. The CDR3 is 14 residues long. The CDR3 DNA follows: TGCAGTGCTCAGGGACTAGCGGGCTCCTACGAGCAGTACTTC. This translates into CSAQGLAGSYEQYF.

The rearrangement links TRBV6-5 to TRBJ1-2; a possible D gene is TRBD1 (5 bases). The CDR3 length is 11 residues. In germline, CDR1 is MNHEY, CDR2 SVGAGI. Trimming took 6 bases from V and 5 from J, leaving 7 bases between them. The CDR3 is CASRTAYGYTF. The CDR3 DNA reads TGTGCCAGCAGGACAGCGTATGGCTACACCTTC.

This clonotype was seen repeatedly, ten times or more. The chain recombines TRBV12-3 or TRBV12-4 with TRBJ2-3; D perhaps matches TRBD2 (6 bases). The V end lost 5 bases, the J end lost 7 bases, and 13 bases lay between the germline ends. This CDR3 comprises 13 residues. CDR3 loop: CASSPASGHTQYF. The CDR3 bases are TGTGCCAGCAGTCCAGCCAGCGGGCATACGCAGTATTTT.

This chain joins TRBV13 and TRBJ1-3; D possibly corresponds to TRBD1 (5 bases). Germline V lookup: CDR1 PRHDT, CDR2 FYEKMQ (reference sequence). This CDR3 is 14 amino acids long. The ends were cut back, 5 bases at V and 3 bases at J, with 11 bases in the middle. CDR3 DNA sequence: TGTGCCAGCAGCCCCCGGGGCAGTGGAAACACCATATATTTT. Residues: CASSPRGSGNTIYF.

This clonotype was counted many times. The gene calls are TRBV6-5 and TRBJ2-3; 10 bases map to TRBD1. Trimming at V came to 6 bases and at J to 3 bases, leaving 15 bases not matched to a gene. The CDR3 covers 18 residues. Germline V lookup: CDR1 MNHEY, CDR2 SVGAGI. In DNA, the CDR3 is TGTGCCAGCAGAGAACACGTAGGGACAGGGGAGCTTACAGATACGCAGTATTTT. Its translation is CASREHVGTGELTDTQYF.

In DNA, the CDR3 is TGTGCCAGCCTCTACCTCCGCGGGGGGGTAGATCAGCCCCAGCATTTT. It specifies CASLYLRGGVDQPQHF. The gene calls are TRBV6-1 and TRBJ1-5; D may be TRBD1 (5 bases). The ends were cut back, 8 bases at V and 5 bases at J, with 22 bases in the middle. This CDR3 is 16 amino acids long. Germline-derived CDR1 and CDR2 are MNHNS and SASEGT.

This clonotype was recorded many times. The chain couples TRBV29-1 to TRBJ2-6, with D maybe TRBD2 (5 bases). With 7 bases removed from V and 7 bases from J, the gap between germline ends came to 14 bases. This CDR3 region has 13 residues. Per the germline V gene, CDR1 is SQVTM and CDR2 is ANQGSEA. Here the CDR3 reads CSARPPGANVLTF. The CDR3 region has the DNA TGCAGCGCCAGGCCCCCGGGAGCCAACGTCCTGACTTTC.

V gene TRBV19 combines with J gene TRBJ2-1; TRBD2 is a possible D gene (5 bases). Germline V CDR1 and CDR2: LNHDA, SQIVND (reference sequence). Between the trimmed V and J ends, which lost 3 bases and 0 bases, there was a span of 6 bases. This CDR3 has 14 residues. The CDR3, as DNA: TGTGCCAGTAGTATTGGGAGCTCCTACAATGAGCAGTTCTTC. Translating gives CASSIGSSYNEQFF.

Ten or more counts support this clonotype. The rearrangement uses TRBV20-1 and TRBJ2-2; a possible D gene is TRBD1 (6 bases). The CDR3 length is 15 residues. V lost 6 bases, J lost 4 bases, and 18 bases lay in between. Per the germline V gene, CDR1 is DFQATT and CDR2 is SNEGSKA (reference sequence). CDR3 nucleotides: TGCAGTGCCGTAGGACAGCGGACCATCACCGGGGAGCTGTTTTTT. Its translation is CSAVGQRTITGELFF.

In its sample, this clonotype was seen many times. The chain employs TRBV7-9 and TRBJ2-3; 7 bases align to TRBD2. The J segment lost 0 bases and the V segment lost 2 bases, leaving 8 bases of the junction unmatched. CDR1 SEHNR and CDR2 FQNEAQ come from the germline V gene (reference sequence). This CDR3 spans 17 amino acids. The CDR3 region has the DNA TGTGCCAGCAGCTTAAACTCGGCTAGCGGTAGCACAGATACGCAGTATTTT. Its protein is CASSLNSASGSTDTQYF.